This paragraph covers one T cell receptor beta chain sequence. The sample is drawn from a study of blood T cell repertoires in COVID-19. About the study: Samples taken during acute and convalescent COVID-19 were collected in the United States, Italy and Spain. The cDNA or gDNA used as material had been derived from T cells, B-cell-depleted T cells, or PBMCs.

Original methodology: Amplification of reference gene primers was used by the study to estimate nucleated cell counts. Sequencing used immunoSEQ multiplex PCR; TCRdb keeps in-frame clones, though not all of them. That table supplies the V and J calls and clone size; D and trimming were determined from the DNA. The data show around 250,000 clones, roughly 84% seen once. J was trimmed by 6 bases and V by 0 bases; bases with no gene match: 4. The CDR3 length is 15 residues. Germline V lookup: CDR1 SGHNT, CDR2 YYREEE (reference sequence). Sequencing was performed on peripheral blood. The TCR comes from a woman aged 40 to 49 who had recovered from COVID-19. The chain combines TRBV5-4 with TRBJ1-5; 9 nucleotides line up with TRBD1. CDR3 DNA: TGTGCCAGCAGCTTGGGGACAGGGGTCGGTCAGCCCCAGCATTTT. It specifies CASSLGTGVGQPQHF.